These 16 T cell receptor beta chains were all obtained from the same sample, sequenced in a study of CD8+ T cells in alopecia areata. A panel of CD4, CD8alpha, NKG2D, NKG2ACE and other markers served to sort pooled cutaneous lymph node cells. Extracted from the samples, RNA was reverse transcribed into cDNA to serve as the sequencing template. TCRdb's copy holds only in-frame clones and misses some; the assay was immunoSEQ multiplex PCR. This sample carries 290,000 or so clones and no singletons, and roughly 1.2% goes to the top ten. The sample comprised CD4+ T cells sorted from a lymph node. The source of these receptors is a C3H/HeJ mouse with alopecia areata. This mouse strain has H2-k as its MHC haplotype.

As to this clone: Germline and genes: mouse. The read ends 4 residues shy of where the CDR3 ends; the end is completed using the germline J gene. This chain links TRBV14 with TRBJ2-1; 9 bases map to TRBD2. Germline-derived CDR1 and CDR2 are SGHDT and FRDEAV. This CDR3 comprises 16 residues. The V segment lost 5 bases and the J segment 1 base; nucleotides outside the gene matches: 7. CDR3 region: CASSNSGTGNYAEQFF. Incomplete CDR3 DNA: TGTGCCAGCAGCAACTCCGGGACTGGGAACTATGCT.

This clone was seen repeatedly, ten times or more. The germline and genes are mouse ones. The missing CDR3 end, 4 residues past where the read stops, is filled in from the germline J gene. V usage is TRBV14 and J usage is TRBJ2-5, with TRBD1 identical over 7 bases. Germline assignment: CDR1 SGHDT and CDR2 FRDEAV. The V and J ends lost 3 bases and 2 bases, in that order; junction bases with no gene match: 6. The CDR3 runs to 15 residues. The CDR3 bases that were read are TGTGCCAGCAGTTCCGGGACAGCGATCCAAGAC. It is translated as CASSSGTAIQD. The full CDR3 protein reads CASSSGTAIQDTQYF.

On this clone itself: The listed genes are named as in mouse. The read ends 4 residues early relative to the CDR3; the germline J gene fills the gap. This specimen includes other DNA sequences encoding the same CDR3. This chain connects TRBV31 to TRBJ2-1; 11 nucleotides agree with TRBD2. The CDR3 runs 15 residues. Germline values: CDR1 GKSSPN, CDR2 SITVG. V gave up 3 bases and J gave up 4 bases; unmatched junction bases: 5. CDR3 sequence: CAWSSGTGGYAEQFF. Partial CDR3 DNA: TGTGCCTGGAGCTCCGGGACTGGGGGTTATGCT.

This clone turned up a few times. Gene names refer to mouse genes. The missing CDR3 end, 4 residues past where the read stops, is filled in from the germline J gene. This chain uses TRBV1 with TRBJ1-2; D gene uncertain. The CDR3 consists of 14 residues. Deletions cut 0 bases from V and 0 bases from J, with 5 bases between. Germline V gene sequence: CDR1 NSQYPW, CDR2 LRSPGD (reference sequence). The CDR3 DNA, read in part, is TGCACCTGCAGTGCAGACAGAACAAACTCC. Residues: CTCSADRTNS. The whole CDR3 sequence is CTCSADRTNSDYTF.

Remarks on this clone: Mouse germline and gene names are used. The CDR3 goes on 4 residues after the read ends, and that part is filled in from the germline J gene. The chain joins TRBV13-1 to TRBJ1-1; D remains unclear. Trimming pared 6 bases from V and 0 bases from J, leaving 6 bases between. Per the germline V gene, CDR1 is NSHNY and CDR2 is SYGAGN. The CDR3 contains 12 residues. The sequenced CDR3 bases are TGTGCCAGCATCTCAGCAAACACA. Translated, it gives CASISANT. The complete CDR3 reads CASISANTEVFF.

A remark on this clone: The germline and genes are mouse ones. The CDR3 end is not reached by the read, which stops 4 residues before it; the germline J gene fills it in. This rearrangement joins TRBV13-2 to TRBJ2-5, with 8 bases aligning to TRBD2. The germline V gene encodes CDR1 NNHNN and CDR2 SYGAGS (reference sequence). The length of the CDR3 is 15 residues. CDR3 region: CASGDAWGAKDTQYF. The DNA read from the CDR3 is TGTGCCAGCGGTGATGCCTGGGGGGCAAAAGAC.

This clone showed up just a few times. Gene names are mouse gene names. The read ends 4 residues before the CDR3 terminus; that terminus is restored from the germline J gene. The V call is TRBV1, the J call TRBJ1-1; tentative D call: TRBD1 (5 bases). This CDR3 is built from 13 residues. The V end was cut by 5 bases, the J end by 1 base, with 8 bases between. Germline V lookup: CDR1 NSQYPW, CDR2 LRSPGD (reference sequence). CDR3 DNA (partial): TGCACCTGCAGTTCAGGGAAAAACACA. Amino acid sequence: CTCSSGKNT. The entire CDR3 sequence reads CTCSSGKNTEVFF.

The sample holds a few counts of this clone. Gene names are mouse gene names. Read coverage stops 4 residues before the CDR3 terminus; the germline J gene supplies the remainder. Other DNA sequences within the sample encode an identical CDR3. The gene calls are TRBV1 and TRBJ2-1, with D perhaps TRBD1 (5 bases). Looked up from germline, CDR1 is NSQYPW and CDR2 is LRSPGD (reference sequence). CDR3 length: 12 residues. The sequenced part of the CDR3 DNA is TGCACCTGCAGTGCTGAGGGGGCT. It is translated as CTCSAEGA. The complete CDR3 protein is CTCSAEGAEQFF. Combining the CDR3 with reference TRBV1 and TRBJ2-1 gives the whole variable domain VTLLEQNPRWRLVPRGQAVNLRCILKNSQYPWMSWYQQDLQKQLQWLFTLRSPGDKEVKSLPGADYLATRVTDTELRLQVANMSQGRTLYCTCSAEGAEQFFGPGTRLTVL.

This clone showed up just a few times. The genes and germline here are from mouse. The CDR3 end is not reached by the read, which stops 4 residues before it; the germline J gene fills it in. The J gene is TRBJ2-3, the V gene TRBV5, with 8 bases fitting TRBD1. CDR1 LGHNA and CDR2 YNLKQL come from the germline V gene (reference sequence). Trimming removed 2 bases from V and 0 bases from J; junction bases left unmatched: 4. The CDR3 totals 16 residues. The sequenced part of the CDR3 DNA is TGTGCCAGCAGCCAACACAGGGGGTCTAGTGCAGAA. Protein: CASSQHRGSSAE. From start to end, the CDR3 is CASSQHRGSSAETLYF.

This clone was recorded a few times. Gene names are the mouse ones. The read ends 4 residues early relative to the CDR3; the germline J gene fills the gap. The sample holds other DNA sequences that translate to the same CDR3. This chain uses TRBV13-3 with TRBJ2-1, with D tentatively TRBD1 (6 bases). CDR3 size: 13 residues. CDR1 is NNHDY and CDR2 is SYVADS in the germline V gene. CDR3: CASSGRGRAEQFF. The CDR3 bases that were read are TGTGCCAGCAGTGGCAGGGGTCGGGCT.

This clone was found a few times. Gene and germline names: mouse. The CDR3 end falls 4 residues outside the read, so it is completed with the germline J gene. This sequence joins TRBV13-2 and TRBJ2-3; 12 nucleotides line up with TRBD1. V gave up 2 bases and J gave up 3 bases; unmatched junction bases: 1. CDR3 length equals 15 residues. Germline CDR1 reads NNHNN; CDR2 reads SYGAGS (reference sequence). CDR3: CASGEGTGGAETLYF. The DNA read from the CDR3 is TGTGCCAGCGGTGAGGGGACAGGGGGCGCAGAA.

This clone was seen a handful of times. Gene names refer to mouse genes. The read ends 4 residues early relative to the CDR3; the germline J gene fills the gap. The chain links TRBV5 to TRBJ2-2; tentative D call: TRBD2 (7 bases). CDR1 and CDR2 (germline): LGHNA, YNLKQL (reference sequence). The CDR3 length is 16 residues. The germline V and J ends were trimmed by 0 bases and 5 bases, with 13 bases remaining between them. The CDR3 DNA, read in part, is TGTGCCAGCAGCCAAGATCGGGGGGCGCGGACCGGG. It is translated as CASSQDRGARTG. The whole CDR3 sequence is CASSQDRGARTGQLYF.

Details on this clone: Germline and genes here are mouse. The sequenced fragment ends 4 residues before the CDR3 boundary, so the rest is inferred from the germline J gene. The rearrangement uses TRBV13-1 and TRBJ1-1; a possible D gene is TRBD1 (5 bases). Germline loops: CDR1 NSHNY, CDR2 SYGAGN. CDR3 length: 14 residues. V was cut by 0 bases and J by 3 bases, with 9 bases left in between. CDR3 in amino acids: CASSDVRADTEVFF. The CDR3 DNA, read in part, is TGTGCCAGCAGTGATGTCAGGGCCGACACA.

The table lists this clone with a few counts. The gene symbols are mouse symbols. The read finishes 4 residues shy of the CDR3 end, and the germline J gene is used to complete it. Other nucleotide sequences in the sample specify the same CDR3. V gene TRBV13-1 combines with J gene TRBJ1-2; 8 bases fit TRBD1. Germline V gene lookup returns CDR1 NSHNY and CDR2 SYGAGN. Germline trimming cut 8 bases from V and 2 bases from J; bases unmatched to any gene: 2. The CDR3 totals 12 residues. Partial CDR3 DNA: TGTGCCAGTCGGACAGGGAACTCC. The encoded protein is CASRTGNS. The entire CDR3 protein is CASRTGNSDYTF.

This clone showed up just a few times. Gene names follow the mouse nomenclature. The sequence runs out 4 residues before the end of the CDR3; the remainder is reconstructed from the germline J gene. Within the sample, other DNA sequences also encode this same CDR3. The rearrangement joins TRBV5 to TRBJ2-1; 10 nucleotides align to TRBD2. CDR1 is LGHNA and CDR2 is YNLKQL in the germline V gene (reference sequence). This CDR3 is 14 amino acids long. The CDR3 DNA, read in part, is TGTGCCAGCAGCCAAGGCTGGGGGGGCGCT. Its translation: CASSQGWGGA. The entire CDR3 sequence reads CASSQGWGGAEQFF.

This clone has more than one count but fewer than ten. Genes and germline come from the mouse. The read terminates 4 residues before the CDR3 end, so the remaining end is supplied by the germline J gene. V gene TRBV19 combines with J gene TRBJ2-2; 11 bases are a match to TRBD2. There are 15 residues in the CDR3. CDR1 FNHDT and CDR2 SITEND come from the germline V gene (reference sequence). This chain's CDR3 is CASSRGTGGRGQLYF. Partial CDR3 DNA: TGTGCCAGCAGTCGCGGGACTGGGGGCCGCGGG.